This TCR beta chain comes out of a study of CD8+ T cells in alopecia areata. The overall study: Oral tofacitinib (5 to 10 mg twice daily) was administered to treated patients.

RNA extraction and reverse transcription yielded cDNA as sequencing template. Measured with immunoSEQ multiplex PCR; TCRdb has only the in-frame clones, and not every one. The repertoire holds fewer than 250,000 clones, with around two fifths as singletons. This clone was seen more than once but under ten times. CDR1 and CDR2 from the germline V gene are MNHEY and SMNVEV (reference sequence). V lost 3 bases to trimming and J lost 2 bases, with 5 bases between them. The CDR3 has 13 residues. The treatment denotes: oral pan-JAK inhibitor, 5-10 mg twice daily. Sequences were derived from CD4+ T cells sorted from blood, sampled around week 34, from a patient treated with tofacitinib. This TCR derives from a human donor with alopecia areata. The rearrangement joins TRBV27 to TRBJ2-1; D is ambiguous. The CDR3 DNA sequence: TGTGCCAGCAGTTTTAGGACCTACAATGAGCAGTTCTTC. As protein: CASSFRTYNEQFF.